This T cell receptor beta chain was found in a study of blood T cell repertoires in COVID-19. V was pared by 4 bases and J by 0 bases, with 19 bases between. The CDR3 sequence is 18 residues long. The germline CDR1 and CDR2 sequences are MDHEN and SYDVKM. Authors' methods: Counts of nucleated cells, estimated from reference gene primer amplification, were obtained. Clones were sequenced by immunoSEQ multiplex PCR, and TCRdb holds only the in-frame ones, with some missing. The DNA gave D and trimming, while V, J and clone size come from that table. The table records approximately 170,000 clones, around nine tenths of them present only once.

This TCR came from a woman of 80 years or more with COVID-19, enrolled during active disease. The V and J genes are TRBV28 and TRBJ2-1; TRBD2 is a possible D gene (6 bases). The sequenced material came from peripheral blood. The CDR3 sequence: CASSSSPSLGSSYNEQFF. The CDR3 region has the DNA TGTGCCAGCAGTTCGTCGCCTTCTCTCGGGAGCTCCTACAATGAGCAGTTCTTC. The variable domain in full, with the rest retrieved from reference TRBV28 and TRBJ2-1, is DVKVTQSSRYLVKRTGEKVFLECVQDMDHENMFWYRQDPGLGLRLIYFSYDVKMKEKGDIPEGYSVSREKKERFSLILESASTNQTSMYLCASSSSPSLGSSYNEQFFGPGTRLTVL.